These 15 T cell receptor beta chains originate from one sample sequenced in a study of blood T cell repertoires in COVID-19. Sequenced by immunoSEQ multiplex PCR; TCRdb stores in-frame clones only, minus some. The data contain 150,000 to 200,000 clones, 88% of them singletons. Sequencing was performed on peripheral blood. All receptors come from a man aged 40-55 years with active or convalescent COVID-19.

The gene calls are TRBV9 and TRBJ1-3; unclear D gene. The CDR3 totals 15 residues. Looked up from germline, CDR1 is SGDLS and CDR2 is YYNGEE. V lost 0 bases and J lost 0, with 7 bases in between. The CDR3 protein is CASSVGRSSGNTIYF. The CDR3 DNA is TGTGCCAGCAGCGTAGGCAGAAGCTCTGGAAACACCATATATTTT.

This clone was picked up a small number of times. The rearrangement links TRBV3-1 (or the pseudogene TRBV3-2) to TRBJ1-6; the D is unclear. This CDR3 region has 15 residues. The germline CDR1 and CDR2 sequences are LGHDT and YNNKEL (reference sequence). V lost 0 bases to trimming and J lost 9 bases, with 12 bases between them. The CDR3 sequence is CASSQDLREGSPLHF. CDR3 DNA sequence: TGTGCCAGCAGCCAAGACCTCCGAGAGGGTTCACCCCTCCACTTT.

This sequence joins TRBV18 and TRBJ1-1, with 7 bases aligning to TRBD1. With 4 bases clipped from V and 7 bases from J, the junction kept 6 bases outside the gene matches. This CDR3 has 13 residues. Germline assignment: CDR1 KGHSH and CDR2 LQKENI. CDR3 sequence (DNA): TGTGCCAGCTCACTTTTACAGGGGAGTGAAGCTTTCTTT. It translates to CASSLLQGSEAFF.

The chain is built from TRBV18 and TRBJ1-2; 7 bases line up with TRBD1. This CDR3 has 14 amino acids. V dropped 3 bases and J dropped 2; count of bases not matched to a gene: 3. The germline V gene has CDR1 KGHSH and CDR2 LQKENI. The CDR3 here is CASSPETGNYGYTF. Here the CDR3 DNA reads TGTGCCAGCTCACCCGAGACAGGGAACTATGGCTACACCTTC.

The V and J genes are TRBV28 and TRBJ1-3, with D hard to call. The V gene lost 5 bases and the J gene lost 2 bases, with 7 bases spanning the gap. This CDR3 region has 13 residues. Germline CDR1 MDHEN, CDR2 SYDVKM. The chain's CDR3 is CASSTQTGNTIYF. The DNA for the CDR3 is TGTGCCAGCAGTACGCAGACTGGAAACACCATATATTTT.

This sequence joins TRBV5-6 and TRBJ2-7, with 10 bases fitting TRBD1. The trim removed 2 bases at V and 1 base at J, leaving 3 bases unmatched. CDR1 and CDR2 (germline): SGHDT, YYEEEE. This CDR3 is built from 15 residues. Here the CDR3 DNA reads TGTGCCAGCAGCTTTCCGGGACAGGGGTCCTACGAGCAGTACTTC. It specifies CASSFPGQGSYEQYF.

The chain links TRBV6-2 or TRBV6-3 to TRBJ1-1; TRBD1 is a possible D gene (6 bases). Germline-derived CDR1 and CDR2 are MNHEY and SVGEGT. Trimming removed 4 bases from V and 0 bases from J, with 15 bases in between. The length of the CDR3 is 16 residues. DNA of the CDR3: TGTGCCAGCAGTTTCCGCGCAGGGGAAATGAACACTGAAGCTTTCTTT. It translates to CASSFRAGEMNTEAFF.

The V call is TRBV28, the J call TRBJ1-6; D perhaps matches TRBD1 (6 bases). This CDR3 has 21 amino acids. Germline V gene data show CDR1 as MDHEN and CDR2 as SYDVKM. V lost 7 bases to trimming and J lost 0 bases, with 28 bases between them. The CDR3 reads CASTANPRDIFLSSYNSPLHF. The CDR3 bases are TGTGCCAGCACCGCCAACCCCCGGGACATCTTCTTGAGCTCCTATAATTCACCCCTCCACTTT. Supplemented by reference TRBV28 and TRBJ1-6, the full variable domain reads DVKVTQSSRYLVKRTGEKVFLECVQDMDHENMFWYRQDPGLGLRLIYFSYDVKMKEKGDIPEGYSVSREKKERFSLILESASTNQTSMYLCASTANPRDIFLSSYNSPLHFGNGTRLTVT.

V and J are TRBV10-3 and TRBJ1-1, with a weak D call TRBD1 (5 bases). Trimming removed 3 bases from V and 3 bases from J, with 11 bases in between. Per germline, CDR1 ENHRY and CDR2 SYGVKD. CDR3 length equals 14 residues. The CDR3, as DNA: TGTGCCATCAGTGAAGGACAAGAACACACTGAAGCTTTCTTT. Protein sequence: CAISEGQEHTEAFF.

This clone was observed a handful of times. The V and J genes are TRBV9 and TRBJ1-1; TRBD1 agrees at 7 bases. The germline V gene encodes CDR1 SGDLS and CDR2 YYNGEE. V shed 4 bases and J 5 bases; nucleotides not matched to a gene: 20. The CDR3 has 18 amino acids. Here the CDR3 reads CASSTRQGPGRSWTEAFF. The CDR3 DNA reads TGTGCCAGCAGCACCCGACAGGGTCCGGGAAGGTCGTGGACTGAAGCTTTCTTT.

The rearrangement uses TRBV6-5 and TRBJ1-3, with unresolved D. Looked up from germline, CDR1 is MNHEY and CDR2 is SVGAGI. This CDR3 spans 15 amino acids. V was clipped by 0 bases and J by 1 base, with 7 bases between them. The CDR3 protein is CASSYSFRSGNTIYF. Written as DNA, the CDR3 is TGTGCCAGCAGTTACTCGTTCCGTTCTGGAAACACCATATATTTT.

CDR3 DNA: TGTGCCAGTAGTATAAAGCTCTCTGGGGCCAACGTCCTGACTTTC. As protein: CASSIKLSGANVLTF. V gene TRBV19 combines with J gene TRBJ2-6; D is ambiguous. CDR3 size: 15 residues. Germline V gene lookup returns CDR1 LNHDA and CDR2 SQIVND (reference sequence). V lost 2 bases to trimming and J lost 0 bases, with 5 bases between them.

The V and J genes are TRBV2 and TRBJ2-2, with D possibly being TRBD1 (5 bases). V lost 5 bases and J 6 bases, leaving 7 bases between the germline ends. There are 12 residues in the CDR3. CDR1 is SNHLY, CDR2 FYNNEI, per germline. CDR3 amino acids: CASSQGSGELFF. CDR3 coding DNA: TGTGCCAGCAGTCAGGGCTCCGGGGAGCTGTTTTTT.

This clone has a single count. V gene TRBV30 combines with J gene TRBJ2-7; the D gene is possibly TRBD1 (5 bases). CDR1 and CDR2 (germline): GTSNPN, SVGIG (reference sequence). The CDR3 is made up of 14 amino acids. V lost 6 bases to trimming and J lost 0 bases, with 15 bases between them. The DNA of the CDR3 is TGTGCCTGCCCGAAAGGGGAAAGCTCCTACGAGCAGTACTTC. Its translation is CACPKGESSYEQYF.

The chain recombines TRBV6-4 with TRBJ1-5; 9 bases are shared with TRBD1. The germline V gene has CDR1 MRHNA and CDR2 SNTAGT. This CDR3 is built from 21 residues. V was pared by 2 bases and J by 0 bases, with 17 bases of the junction left unmatched. This chain's CDR3 is CASSDLIDGQGTSGSNQPQHF. CDR3 nucleotide sequence: TGTGCCAGCAGTGACCTGATTGATGGACAGGGGACCTCGGGTAGCAATCAGCCCCAGCATTTT.